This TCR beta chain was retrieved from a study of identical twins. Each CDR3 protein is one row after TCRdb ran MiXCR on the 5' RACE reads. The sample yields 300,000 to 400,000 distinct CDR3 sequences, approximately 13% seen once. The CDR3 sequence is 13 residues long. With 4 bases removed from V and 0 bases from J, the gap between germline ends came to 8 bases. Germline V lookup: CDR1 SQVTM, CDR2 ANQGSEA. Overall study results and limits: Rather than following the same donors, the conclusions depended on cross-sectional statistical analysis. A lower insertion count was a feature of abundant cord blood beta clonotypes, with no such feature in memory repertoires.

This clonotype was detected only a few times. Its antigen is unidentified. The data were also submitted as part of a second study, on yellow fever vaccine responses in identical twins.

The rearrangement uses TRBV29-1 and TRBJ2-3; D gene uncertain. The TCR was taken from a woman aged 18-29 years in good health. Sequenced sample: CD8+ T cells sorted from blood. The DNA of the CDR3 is TGCAGCGTTGTGATAACTAGCACAGATACGCAGTATTTT. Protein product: CSVVITSTDTQYF.